Presented here are 18 T cell receptor beta chains from one specimen sequenced in a study of blood T cell repertoires in COVID-19. Sequencing used immunoSEQ multiplex PCR; TCRdb keeps in-frame clones, though not all of them. The data contain about 220,000 clones, around 83% of them singletons. The sequencing sample was made of peripheral blood. These receptor sequences come from a man aged 45-60 years with active or convalescent COVID-19.

V is TRBV2 and J is TRBJ1-1; 9 bases are a match to TRBD1. The CDR3 sequence is 11 residues long. V was clipped by 6 bases and J by 10 bases; unmatched bases: 3. Looked up from germline, CDR1 is SNHLY and CDR2 is FYNNEI. In DNA form, the CDR3 reads TGTGCCAGCAGCCCGGACAGGGGAGCTTTCTTT. Its protein product is CASSPDRGAFF.

V and J are TRBV4-2 and TRBJ2-3, with 8 bases matching TRBD2. CDR3 length equals 17 residues. V lost 0 bases, J lost 0 bases, and 5 bases stayed unmatched. Per germline, CDR1 LGHNA and CDR2 YNFKEQ. CDR3 DNA: TGTGCCAGCAGCCAAGAACCGGGAGGGACTAGCACAGATACGCAGTATTTT. Protein product: CASSQEPGGTSTDTQYF.

The chain carries TRBV29-1 and TRBJ2-7; TRBD1 agrees at 9 bases. V gave up 7 bases and J gave up 6 bases; unmatched junction bases: 10. The CDR3 totals 13 residues. In germline, CDR1 is SQVTM, CDR2 ANQGSEA. The CDR3 nucleotides are TGCAGCGCCCAACCCGGGACAGGGTTCGAGCAGTACTTC. Protein sequence: CSAQPGTGFEQYF.

The chain links TRBV7-9 to TRBJ1-6; D might be TRBD1 (5 bases). The germline gives CDR1 SEHNR, CDR2 FQNEAQ (reference sequence). Trimming left V 4 bases short and J 10 bases short, with 11 bases between. This CDR3 is built from 13 residues. CDR3 sequence (DNA): TGTGCCAGCAGCTCCAGGGAGGGGTCACCCCTCCACTTT. Its translation is CASSSREGSPLHF. Combining the CDR3 with reference TRBV7-9 and TRBJ1-6 gives the whole variable domain DTGVSQNPRHKITKRGQNVTFRCDPISEHNRLYWYRQTLGQGPEFLTYFQNEAQLEKSRLLSDRFSAERPKGSFSTLEIQRTEQGDSAMYLCASSSREGSPLHFGNGTRLTVT.

J is TRBJ2-2 and V is TRBV3-1 (or the pseudogene TRBV3-2), with TRBD2 as a possible D gene (5 bases). The V end lost 1 base, the J end lost 6 bases, and 9 bases lay between the germline ends. This CDR3 has 14 amino acids. Germline V gene lookup returns CDR1 LGHDT and CDR2 YNNKEL (reference sequence). The CDR3 region has the DNA TGTGCCAGCAGCCAAGTACCCGGGGCCGGGGAGCTGTTTTTT. This encodes CASSQVPGAGELFF.

This chain joins TRBV19 and TRBJ1-2, with D possibly TRBD1 on 5 matching bases. V dropped 3 bases and J dropped 5 bases, with 10 bases sitting between them. CDR1 LNHDA and CDR2 SQIVND come from the germline V gene (reference sequence). The CDR3 totals 13 residues. CDR3 residues: CASSIGGDYGYTF. The CDR3 DNA sequence: TGTGCCAGTAGTATCGGGGGTGATTATGGCTACACCTTC.

The rearrangement joins TRBV27 to TRBJ2-2, with D possibly being TRBD1 (5 bases). The CDR3 runs to 15 residues. V was shortened by 2 bases and J by 0 bases, with 7 bases between the two germline ends. Germline V gives CDR1 MNHEY, CDR2 SMNVEV (reference sequence). The CDR3 is CASSLLTANTGELFF. Here the CDR3 DNA reads TGTGCCAGCAGTTTACTGACAGCGAACACCGGGGAGCTGTTTTTT.

CDR3 sequence: CASTGTINSGANVLTF. The CDR3 bases are TGTGCCAGCACCGGGACAATTAACTCTGGGGCCAACGTCCTGACTTTC. V usage is TRBV6-6 and J usage is TRBJ2-6; tentatively, D is TRBD1 (6 bases). CDR1 is MNHNY, CDR2 SVGAGI, per germline (reference sequence). Trimming took off 7 bases at V and 0 bases at J, with 13 bases between the two ends. There are 16 residues in the CDR3.

J is TRBJ1-4 and V is TRBV15; weak D call: TRBD1 (5 bases). Germline V gives CDR1 LNHNV, CDR2 YYDKDF (reference sequence). Between the trimmed V and J ends, which lost 0 bases and 9 bases, there was a span of 14 bases. The CDR3 contains 15 residues. CDR3 DNA sequence: TGTGCCACCAGCAGAGAAAGGGGTGCGGGAAAAAAACTGTTTTTT. It yields the protein CATSRERGAGKKLFF.

This chain links TRBV3-1 (or the pseudogene TRBV3-2) with TRBJ1-4; TRBD1 might be the D (6 bases). V was trimmed by 4 bases and J by 8 bases, leaving 14 bases between them. Germline V lookup: CDR1 LGHDT, CDR2 YNNKEL (reference sequence). The CDR3 spans 14 residues. CDR3 nucleotide sequence: TGTGCCAGCAGCCTACAGGGAATCGAAGAAAAACTGTTTTTT. Translating it yields CASSLQGIEEKLFF.

J is TRBJ1-1 and V is TRBV29-1; 7 positions agree with TRBD1. CDR3 size: 12 residues. The ends lost 4 bases at V and 8 bases at J; junction bases unmatched: 7. Germline CDR1 is SQVTM and CDR2 is ANQGSEA. This CDR3 reads CSVGRTGEEAFF. CDR3 sequence (DNA): TGCAGCGTTGGAAGGACAGGAGAAGAAGCTTTCTTT. Full variable domain (rest looked up from reference TRBV29-1 and TRBJ1-1): SAVISQKPSRDICQRGTSLTIQCQVDSQVTMMFWYRQQPGQSLTLIATANQGSEATYESGFVIDKFPISRPNLTFSTLTVSNMSPEDSSIYLCSVGRTGEEAFFGQGTRLTVV.

V usage is TRBV5-6 and J usage is TRBJ1-2; 11 positions match TRBD1. From germline, CDR1 is SGHDT and CDR2 YYEEEE. V trimming: 5 bases; J trimming: 8 bases; junction bases outside the gene matches: 8. The CDR3 extends over 14 amino acids. CDR3 sequence (DNA): TGTGCCAGCAGTTATGGACAGGGGGCTGTAGGCTACACCTTC. The encoded protein is CASSYGQGAVGYTF.

The genes are TRBV14 and TRBJ1-1; 7 positions match TRBD1. The CDR3 totals 15 residues. CDR1 and CDR2 from the germline V gene are SGHDN and FVKESK. After removal of 3 bases from V and 0 bases from J, the junction contained 4 bases not matched to a gene. In DNA, the CDR3 is TGTGCCAGCAGCCACCTGGACAGGCTGAACACTGAAGCTTTCTTT. Translation: CASSHLDRLNTEAFF.

The rearrangement uses TRBV5-1 and TRBJ1-2; no clear D gene. V lost 0 bases and J lost 5, with 11 bases in between. Germline V gene sequence: CDR1 SGHRS, CDR2 YFSETQ. This CDR3 region has 14 residues. CDR3 loop: CASSLAGEDYGYTF. The CDR3 DNA is TGCGCCAGCAGCTTGGCTGGGGAGGATTATGGCTACACCTTC.

The rearrangement joins TRBV19 to TRBJ2-1; D not resolved. This CDR3 has 14 amino acids. Germline CDR1 is LNHDA and CDR2 is SQIVND (reference sequence). V lost 10 bases and J lost 1, with 14 bases in between. CDR3 sequence: CATKVGHSYNEQFF. In DNA, the CDR3 is TGTGCCACTAAGGTGGGCCATTCCTACAATGAGCAGTTCTTC. The full variable domain, in which reference TRBV19 and TRBJ2-1 provide the parts outside the CDR3, is DGGITQSPKYLFRKEGQNVTLSCEQNLNHDAMYWYRQDPGQGLRLIYYSQIVNDFQKGDIAEGYSVSREKKESFPLTVTSAQKNPTAFYLCATKVGHSYNEQFFGPGTRLTVL.

The CDR3 nucleotides are TGCGCCAGCATGAACCACCGGCGGGCTACCTACGAGCAGTACTTC. This gives the protein CASMNHRRATYEQYF. The rearrangement joins TRBV10-1 to TRBJ2-7; the D gene is possibly TRBD2 (5 bases). The V gene lost 7 bases and the J gene lost 2 bases, with 18 bases spanning the gap. The length of the CDR3 is 15 residues. Germline CDR1 WNHNN, CDR2 SYGVQD (reference sequence).

This clone came up once. The genes are TRBV18 and TRBJ2-3; 10 bases fit TRBD2. This CDR3 region has 17 residues. CDR1 and CDR2 from the germline V gene are KGHSH and LQKENI. V gave up 0 bases and J gave up 2 bases; unmatched junction bases: 5. CDR3: CASSPPTAGGHTDTQYF. In DNA form, the CDR3 reads TGTGCCAGCTCACCACCTACAGCGGGGGGGCACACAGATACGCAGTATTTT.

The chain joins TRBV2 to TRBJ1-5, with D tentatively TRBD1 (6 bases). Germline CDR1 and CDR2: SNHLY and FYNNEI. Trimming pared 6 bases from V and 7 bases from J, leaving 10 bases between. The CDR3 has 12 residues. The DNA for the CDR3 is TGTGCCAGCAGGTACAGGGAGCAGCCCCAGCATTTT. This gives the protein CASRYREQPQHF.